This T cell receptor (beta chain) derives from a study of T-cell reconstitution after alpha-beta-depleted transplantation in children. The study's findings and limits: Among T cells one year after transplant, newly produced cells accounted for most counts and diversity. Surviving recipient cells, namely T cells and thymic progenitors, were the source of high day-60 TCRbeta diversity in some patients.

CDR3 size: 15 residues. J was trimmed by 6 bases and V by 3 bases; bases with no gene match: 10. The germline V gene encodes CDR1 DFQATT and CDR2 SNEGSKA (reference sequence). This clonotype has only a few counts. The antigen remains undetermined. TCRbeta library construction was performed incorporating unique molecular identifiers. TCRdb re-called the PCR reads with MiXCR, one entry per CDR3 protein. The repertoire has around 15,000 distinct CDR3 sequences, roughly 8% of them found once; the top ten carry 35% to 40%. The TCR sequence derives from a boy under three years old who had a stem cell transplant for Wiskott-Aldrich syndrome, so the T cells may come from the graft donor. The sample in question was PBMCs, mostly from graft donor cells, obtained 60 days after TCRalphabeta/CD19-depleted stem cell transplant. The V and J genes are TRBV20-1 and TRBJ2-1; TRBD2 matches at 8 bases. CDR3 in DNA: TGCAGTGCTAGGACGAAGCGGGAGTGGGGCAATGAGCAGTTCTTC. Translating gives CSARTKREWGNEQFF.